The 30 T cell receptor beta chains listed next were all sequenced from one sample in a study of post-analysis software for immune sequencing data (dated by TCRdb to 2014 to 2015). What the work shows at the level of the full study, not this receptor alone: Patients showed significantly higher frequencies than controls for a handful of TRBV segments, among them TRBV5-6, TRBV5-1 and TRBV20-1.

Library prep was done by PCR. TCRdb shows the sequencer as Illumina HiSeq 2500. To reduce PCR and sequencing biases, unique molecular identifiers were built into the TCR beta cDNA libraries. The public reads were run again by TCRdb, first through fastp at Q25 and then through MiXCR, and only productive beta chains were kept. Each entry merges the rows of one CDR3 protein and shows their most common DNA and genes. Recorded for this sample are fewer than 850,000 distinct CDR3 sequences; 25% to 30% of them occurred a single time. Jointly, the top ten make up about 0.5% of the sample. Their recognized antigens are unknown. What was sequenced was blood. Receptors originate from a girl under 18 with multiple sclerosis.

This clonotype has just a few counts. The rearrangement links TRBV9 to TRBJ2-3, with D tentatively TRBD1 (6 bases). The V and J ends lost 2 bases and 3 bases respectively, with 10 bases between them. Per the germline V gene, CDR1 is SGDLS and CDR2 is YYNGEE. The CDR3 is 14 residues long. CDR3 sequence (DNA): TGTGCCAGCAGCGTTTCAGGGGAGACAGATACGCAGTATTTT. Translated, it gives CASSVSGETDTQYF.

This clonotype has just a few counts. The chain carries TRBV4-3 and TRBJ1-2; D remains unclear. The germline V gene has CDR1 LGHNA and CDR2 YSLEER. This CDR3 contains 13 residues. Trimming pared 0 bases from V and 3 bases from J, leaving 5 bases between. CDR3: CASSQDRHYGYTF. CDR3 sequence (DNA): TGCGCCAGCAGCCAAGATCGTCACTATGGCTACACCTTC.

This clonotype was recorded at least ten times. The chain employs TRBV10-3 and TRBJ2-1; no definite D call. This CDR3 contains 11 residues. V was trimmed by 3 bases and J by 7 bases, leaving 4 bases between them. Germline V gives CDR1 ENHRY, CDR2 SYGVKD. CDR3 region: CAISDGNEQFF. The CDR3 DNA reads TGTGCCATCAGTGACGGGAATGAGCAGTTCTTC.

This clonotype turned up a few times. Germline and junction disagree at one end, which may indicate a read error. The chain employs TRBV11-2 and TRBJ2-3; D ambiguous. The CDR3 has 11 residues. In germline, CDR1 is SGHAT, CDR2 FQNNGV. The CDR3 loop reads CASSPTNTQYF. Written as DNA, the CDR3 is TGTGCCAGCAGCCCCACAAATACGCAGTATTTT. Supplemented by reference TRBV11-2 and TRBJ2-3, the full variable domain reads EAGVAQSPRYKIIEKRQSVAFWCNPISGHATLYWYQQILGQGPKLLIQFQNNGVVDDSQLPKDRFSAERLKGVDSTLKIQPAKLEDSAVYLCASSPTNTQYFGPGTRLTVL.

The J gene is TRBJ2-1, the V gene TRBV20-1; D gene ambiguous. V shed 6 bases and J shed 8 bases, with 23 bases lying between them. Germline-derived CDR1 and CDR2 are DFQATT and SNEGSKA (reference sequence). The CDR3 runs to 15 residues. The CDR3 region is CSALPVVNLGYEQFF. CDR3 nucleotide sequence: TGCAGTGCGCTCCCGGTGGTAAATCTGGGCTATGAGCAGTTCTTC.

The chain links TRBV12-3 or TRBV12-4 to TRBJ1-2; D ambiguous. The CDR3 is made up of 12 amino acids. V gave up 4 bases and J gave up 7 bases, with 10 bases separating them. DNA of the CDR3: TGTGCCAGCAGTTCCCCATTTGGTGGCTACACCTTC. Its protein product is CASSSPFGGYTF.

The chain recombines TRBV10-3 with TRBJ2-1; 9 nucleotides line up with TRBD2. CDR1 and CDR2 (germline): ENHRY, SYGVKD. V was clipped by 4 bases and J by 0 bases; unmatched bases: 4. The CDR3 totals 16 residues. The CDR3 nucleotides are TGTGCCATCAGTGGGGTACTAGCGGGCTCCTACAATGAGCAGTTCTTC. It is translated as CAISGVLAGSYNEQFF.

The genes are TRBV28 and TRBJ1-2; D is ambiguous. Germline V gives CDR1 MDHEN, CDR2 SYDVKM. V lost 3 bases and J lost 6, with 8 bases in between. This CDR3 comprises 12 residues. CDR3 nucleotides: TGTGCCAGCAGTTTCTGGTCGGATGGCTACACCTTC. Translation: CASSFWSDGYTF.

The gene calls are TRBV18 and TRBJ2-7, with 11 bases fitting TRBD1. J was trimmed by 2 bases and V by 5 bases; bases with no gene match: 8. Germline lookup yields CDR1 KGHSH and CDR2 LQKENI. The CDR3 runs 16 residues. The CDR3 nucleotides are TGTGCCAGCTCATCGGACAGGGGGCGATCAACCTACGAGCAGTACTTC. This gives the protein CASSSDRGRSTYEQYF.

J is TRBJ2-1 and V is TRBV5-1, with 12 bases lining up with TRBD2. The germline V gene has CDR1 SGHRS and CDR2 YFSETQ. The CDR3 is 18 amino acids. V shed 1 base and J 2 bases; nucleotides not matched to a gene: 7. CDR3 bases: TGCGCCAGCAGCTTGATGACTAGCGGGGGCCCCCCCTACAATGAGCAGTTCTTC. It translates to CASSLMTSGGPPYNEQFF.

This rearrangement joins TRBV7-2 to TRBJ1-3; 7 bases fit TRBD1. V shed 7 bases and J 3 bases; nucleotides not matched to a gene: 15. From germline, CDR1 is SGHTA and CDR2 FQGNSA. The CDR3 has 17 residues. The CDR3 DNA sequence: TGTGCCAGCACCATGGGGAGGGGGCTCTCGTTTGGAAACACCATATATTTT. It translates to CASTMGRGLSFGNTIYF. The full variable domain, rest sourced from reference TRBV7-2 and TRBJ1-3, is GAGVSQSPSNKVTEKGKDVELRCDPISGHTALYWYRQSLGQGLEFLIYFQGNSAPDKSGLPSDRFSAERTGGSVSTLTIQRTQQEDSAVYLCASTMGRGLSFGNTIYFGEGSWLTVV.

The CDR3 sequence: CASSGGTLRYYEQYF. CDR3 sequence (DNA): TGTGCCAGCAGCGGCGGGACCCTGAGGTACTACGAGCAGTACTTC. V and J are TRBV7-9 and TRBJ2-7; D perhaps matches TRBD2 (6 bases). Germline CDR1 and CDR2: SEHNR and FQNEAQ (reference sequence). V shed 5 bases and J shed 3 bases, with 17 bases lying between them. The length of the CDR3 is 15 residues.

Ten or more counts support this clonotype. In DNA, the CDR3 is TGCAGTGCGGCCGCCCCCGCAGGGCGCACAGATACGCAGTATTTT. Its translation: CSAAAPAGRTDTQYF. This chain uses TRBV20-1 with TRBJ2-3, with a weak D call TRBD1 (5 bases). V was clipped by 6 bases and J by 1 base, with 17 bases between them. CDR1 is DFQATT, CDR2 SNEGSKA, per germline (reference sequence). CDR3 length: 15 residues.

This clonotype appeared a single time. V is TRBV5-5 and J is TRBJ2-5; TRBD2 is a possible D gene (6 bases). The V end lost 4 bases, the J end lost 10 bases, and 23 bases lay between the germline ends. CDR1 is SGHKS and CDR2 is YYEKEE in the germline V gene (reference sequence). This CDR3 comprises 15 residues. CDR3 DNA: TGTGCCAGCAGCGACACCGGGACTTATCAGGGTTTCCAGTACTTC. Protein sequence: CASSDTGTYQGFQYF.

The V call is TRBV20-1, the J call TRBJ1-6; the match to TRBD1 covers 7 bases. CDR3 length equals 14 residues. The junction had 6 bases not matched to a gene; V was cut back by 4 bases and J by 6 bases. Germline V CDR1 and CDR2: DFQATT, SNEGSKA (reference sequence). CDR3 amino acids: CSAKADRANSPLHF. The CDR3 DNA sequence: TGCAGTGCTAAGGCAGACAGGGCTAATTCACCCCTCCACTTT.

This clonotype was seen a handful of times. V gene TRBV7-9 combines with J gene TRBJ2-7, with D hard to call. The germline V gene encodes CDR1 SEHNR and CDR2 FQNEAQ (reference sequence). The CDR3 length is 14 residues. V gave up 1 base and J gave up 6 bases, with 13 bases separating them. CDR3 amino acids: CASSLGGSAIEQYF. The DNA for the CDR3 is TGTGCCAGCAGCTTAGGAGGCAGCGCCATCGAGCAGTACTTC. Based on the CDR3 plus reference TRBV7-9 and TRBJ2-7, the full variable domain is DTGVSQNPRHKITKRGQNVTFRCDPISEHNRLYWYRQTLGQGPEFLTYFQNEAQLEKSRLLSDRFSAERPKGSFSTLEIQRTEQGDSAMYLCASSLGGSAIEQYFGPGTRLTVT.

The chain employs TRBV7-2 and TRBJ2-7; D possibly corresponds to TRBD2 (6 bases). V was pared by 3 bases and J by 5 bases, with 11 bases between. The CDR3 extends over 13 amino acids. Per germline, CDR1 SGHTA and CDR2 FQGNSA. CDR3: CASSFGGSHEQYF. DNA of the CDR3: TGTGCCAGCAGCTTTGGAGGGAGCCACGAGCAGTACTTC.

This clonotype was counted ten times or more. V gene TRBV20-1 combines with J gene TRBJ2-3; no definite D call. V lost 1 base and J lost 6, with 2 bases in between. Germline-derived CDR1 and CDR2 are DFQATT and SNEGSKA (reference sequence). CDR3 length: 10 amino acids. The CDR3 reads CSARADTQYF. In DNA form, the CDR3 reads TGCAGTGCTAGAGCGGATACGCAGTATTTT.

The chain couples TRBV6-2 or TRBV6-3 to TRBJ1-6, with D maybe TRBD1 (5 bases). Looked up from germline, CDR1 is MNHEY and CDR2 is SVGEGT. The CDR3 is 16 amino acids. V was cut by 7 bases and J by 7 bases, with 20 bases left in between. The CDR3 bases are TGTGCCAGCACCCACCCGCCAGGGATGGCCAATTCACCCCTCCACTTT. Its translation is CASTHPPGMANSPLHF.

This clonotype was recorded a few times. The chain links TRBV4-2 to TRBJ1-2; TRBD1 agrees at 7 bases. V lost 1 base and J lost 4; bases outside the gene matches: 12. Germline assignment: CDR1 LGHNA and CDR2 YNFKEQ. The CDR3 covers 17 residues. CDR3 sequence (DNA): TGTGCCAGCAGCCAAGTAGCCGATAGAGGGGGCCGCTATGGCTACACCTTC. Encoded protein: CASSQVADRGGRYGYTF.

This clonotype was counted a few times. The V call is TRBV12-3 or TRBV12-4, the J call TRBJ1-1; maybe TRBD1 (5 bases). V lost 4 bases and J lost 6, with 9 bases in between. This CDR3 comprises 12 residues. The CDR3 here is CASSWGGAEAFF. Here the CDR3 DNA reads TGTGCCAGCAGTTGGGGAGGGGCTGAAGCTTTCTTT.

This clonotype was seen ten or more times. V and J are TRBV6-5 and TRBJ2-1; 9 bases align to TRBD2. The CDR3 covers 16 residues. After removal of 10 bases from V and 0 bases from J, the junction contained 10 bases not matched to a gene. Germline V gene lookup returns CDR1 MNHEY and CDR2 SVGAGI. CDR3 in amino acids: CATRGGRAFSYNEQFF. The CDR3 nucleotides are TGTGCCACCCGCGGCGGGAGGGCCTTCTCCTACAATGAGCAGTTCTTC.

The chain has TRBV5-6 and TRBJ2-5, with TRBD1 matching over 8 bases. Germline-derived CDR1 and CDR2 are SGHDT and YYEEEE. Germline trimming cut 4 bases from V and 5 bases from J; bases unmatched to any gene: 13. The CDR3 runs to 16 residues. The CDR3 is CASSEQGGLRGETQYF. The CDR3 DNA follows: TGTGCCAGCAGCGAACAGGGGGGTCTAAGAGGGGAGACCCAGTACTTC.

The rearrangement links TRBV4-2 to TRBJ1-2; 7 bases are a match to TRBD1. Germline CDR1 is LGHNA and CDR2 is YNFKEQ. V was pared by 0 bases and J by 4 bases, with 2 bases of the junction left unmatched. This CDR3 has 14 residues. The DNA for the CDR3 is TGTGCCAGCAGCCAAGATGGGACAGTCTATGGCTACACCTTC. Protein product: CASSQDGTVYGYTF.

This clonotype came up once. The rearrangement uses TRBV28 and TRBJ2-5; D is tentatively TRBD1 or TRBD2 (7 bases each). CDR3 size: 16 residues. Germline-derived CDR1 and CDR2 are MDHEN and SYDVKM. V lost 4 bases, J lost 3 bases, and 18 bases lay in between. Here the CDR3 DNA reads TGTGCCAGCAGTTGGCCCCAGGGGGGGATTGAAGAGACCCAGTACTTC. This sequence encodes CASSWPQGGIEETQYF. Variable domain in full (rest from reference TRBV28 and TRBJ2-5): DVKVTQSSRYLVKRTGEKVFLECVQDMDHENMFWYRQDPGLGLRLIYFSYDVKMKEKGDIPEGYSVSREKKERFSLILESASTNQTSMYLCASSWPQGGIEETQYFGPGTRLLVL.

The V call is TRBV6-6, the J call TRBJ2-1; TRBD2 might be the D (6 bases). Germline CDR1 MNHNY, CDR2 SVGAGI (reference sequence). CDR3 length: 14 residues. Trimming shortened V by 6 bases and J by 7 bases, and 16 bases separated the two germline ends. CDR3 nucleotides: TGTGCCAGCAGCCCCTTTGGAGGGGAGAATGAGCAGTTCTTC. This encodes CASSPFGGENEQFF.

Only a few counts were recorded for this clonotype. V and J are TRBV7-2 and TRBJ2-7; TRBD2 aligns across 9 bases. CDR1 is SGHTA and CDR2 is FQGNSA in the germline V gene. V trimming: 5 bases; J trimming: 1 base; junction bases outside the gene matches: 15. The CDR3 totals 18 residues. Written as DNA, the CDR3 is TGTGCCAGCAGCAAAATACTAGCGGGCGAACTCACATCCTACGAGCAGTACTTC. Translating gives CASSKILAGELTSYEQYF.

The chain combines TRBV27 with TRBJ2-1; D is unresolved. CDR3 length: 14 residues. CDR1 and CDR2 (germline): MNHEY, SMNVEV (reference sequence). With 2 bases removed from V and 0 bases from J, the gap between germline ends came to 5 bases. CDR3 loop: CASSLQISYNEQFF. Written as DNA, the CDR3 is TGTGCCAGCAGTTTACAGATCTCCTACAATGAGCAGTTCTTC.

The chain carries TRBV6-2 or TRBV6-3 and TRBJ2-1; D may be TRBD1 (5 bases). The CDR3 sequence is 15 residues long. Trimming stripped 8 bases from V and 9 bases from J, with 23 bases between. Per germline, CDR1 MNHEY and CDR2 SVGEGT. For the CDR3, the DNA is TGTGCCAGCTCATTTTTACAGGACGCTTATGGTGAGCAGTTCTTC. This codes for CASSFLQDAYGEQFF.

The J gene is TRBJ2-7, the V gene TRBV19, with 9 nucleotides matching TRBD1. There are 16 residues in the CDR3. CDR1 is LNHDA and CDR2 is SQIVND in the germline V gene (reference sequence). Losses at the gene ends were 4 bases for V and 5 bases for J; bases not matched to a gene: 12. CDR3 sequence reads: CASSTTQGALLHEQYF. CDR3 in DNA: TGTGCCAGTAGTACGACACAGGGGGCGTTACTCCACGAGCAGTACTTC. Based on the CDR3 plus reference TRBV19 and TRBJ2-7, the full variable domain is DGGITQSPKYLFRKEGQNVTLSCEQNLNHDAMYWYRQDPGQGLRLIYYSQIVNDFQKGDIAEGYSVSREKKESFPLTVTSAQKNPTAFYLCASSTTQGALLHEQYFGPGTRLTVT.